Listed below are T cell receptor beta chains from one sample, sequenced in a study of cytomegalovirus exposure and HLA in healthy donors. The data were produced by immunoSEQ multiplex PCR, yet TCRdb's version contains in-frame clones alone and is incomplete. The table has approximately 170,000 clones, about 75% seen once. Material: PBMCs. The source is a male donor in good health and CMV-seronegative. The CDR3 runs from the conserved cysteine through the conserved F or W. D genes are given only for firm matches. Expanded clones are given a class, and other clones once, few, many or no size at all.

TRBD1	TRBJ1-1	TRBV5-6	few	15	TGTGCCAGCAGCTTGGTAGACAGGGTGAACACTGAAGCTTTCTTT	CASSLVDRVNTEAFF
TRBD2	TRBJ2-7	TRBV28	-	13	TGTGCCAGCAGTTCTAGCGGGAGTTACGAGCAGTACTTC	CASSSSGSYEQYF
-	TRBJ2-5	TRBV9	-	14	TGTGCCAGCAGCTCGAGGGATGGTACTGAGACCCAGTACTTC	CASSSRDGTETQYF
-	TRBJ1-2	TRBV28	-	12	TGTGCCAGCAGTTTAATGGCCTATGGCTACACCTTC	CASSLMAYGYTF
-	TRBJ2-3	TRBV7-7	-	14	TGTGCCAGCAGCCGAAACAGGGAAGGAGATACGCAGTATTTT	CASSRNREGDTQYF
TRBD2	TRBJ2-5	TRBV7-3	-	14	TGTGCCAGCAGCCGGGGACTAGGACAAGAGACCCAGTACTTC	CASSRGLGQETQYF
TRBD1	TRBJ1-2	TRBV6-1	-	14	TGTGCCAGCACCGACAGGGGGACCCGCTATGGCTACACCTTC	CASTDRGTRYGYTF
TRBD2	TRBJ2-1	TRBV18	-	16	TGTGCCAGCTCACCGCAGCGGGGGGATCCCTACAATGAGCAGTTCTTC	CASSPQRGDPYNEQFF
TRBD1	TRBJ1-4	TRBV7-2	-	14	TGTGCCAGCGGAAAGGACAGGGCTAATGAAAAACTGTTTTTT	CASGKDRANEKLFF
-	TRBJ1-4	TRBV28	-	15	TGTGCCAGCAGCCCGCGGGGAACAACTAATGAAAAACTGTTTTTT	CASSPRGTTNEKLFF
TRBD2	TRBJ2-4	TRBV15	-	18	TGTGCCACCAGCAGAGATCTCCTAGCGGGAGTTCGGTCCAGCATTCAGTACTTC	CATSRDLLAGVRSSIQYF
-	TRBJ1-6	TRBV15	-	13	TGTGCCACCAGCAGAGATCGGTTTTCACCCCTCCACTTT	CATSRDRFSPLHF
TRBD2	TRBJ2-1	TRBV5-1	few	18	TGCGCCAGCAGCTCCCAAATCCCGGGACTAGCGAATATCCCTGAGCAGTTCTTC	CASSSQIPGLANIPEQFF
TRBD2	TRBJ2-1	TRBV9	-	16	TGTGCCAGCAGCTTTGGGGGGAGGGTCCCCGAAAATGAGCAGTTCTTC	CASSFGGRVPENEQFF
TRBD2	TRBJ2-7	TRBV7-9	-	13	TGTGCCGCCACTGGATCTGGAGCGGGGGAGCAGTACTTC	CAATGSGAGEQYF
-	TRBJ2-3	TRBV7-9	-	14	TGTGCCAGCAGCTTGGGGGCCCAGACAGATACGCAGTATTTT	CASSLGAQTDTQYF
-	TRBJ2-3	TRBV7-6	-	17	TGTGCCAGCAGCTTAGTGAACGTCGCGGGCAACACAGATACGCAGTATTTT	CASSLVNVAGNTDTQYF
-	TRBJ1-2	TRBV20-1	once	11	TGCAGTGCTTGGGGACTCCATGGCTACACCTTC	CSAWGLHGYTF
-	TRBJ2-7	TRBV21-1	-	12	TGTGCCAGCAGCAGGGACAGGGACGAGCAGTACTTC	CASSRDRDEQYF
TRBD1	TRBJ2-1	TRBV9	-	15	TGTGCCAGCAGCGTTGACGGAGCGACAGGGCTAAAGCAGTTCTTC	CASSVDGATGLKQFF
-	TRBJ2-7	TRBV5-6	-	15	TGTGCCAGCAGCTTCACGGGTGAGGCCTCCTACGAGCAGTACTTC	CASSFTGEASYEQYF
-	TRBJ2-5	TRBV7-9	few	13	TGTGCCAGCAAACAACAAGTTCAAGAGACCCAGTACTTC	CASKQQVQETQYF
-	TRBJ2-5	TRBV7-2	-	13	TGTGCCAGCAGCTTAGCGAGGGGGGAGACCCAGTACTTC	CASSLARGETQYF